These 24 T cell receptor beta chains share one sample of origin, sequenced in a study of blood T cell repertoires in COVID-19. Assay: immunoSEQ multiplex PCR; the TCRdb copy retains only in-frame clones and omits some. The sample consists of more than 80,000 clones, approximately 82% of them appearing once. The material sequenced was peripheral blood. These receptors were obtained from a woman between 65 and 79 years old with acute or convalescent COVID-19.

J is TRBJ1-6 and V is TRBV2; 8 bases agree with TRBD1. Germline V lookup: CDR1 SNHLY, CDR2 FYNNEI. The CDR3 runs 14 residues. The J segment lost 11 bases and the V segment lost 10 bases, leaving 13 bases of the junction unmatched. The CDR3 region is CATMGDRGSAPLHF. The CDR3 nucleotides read TGTGCCACCATGGGAGACAGGGGTAGTGCACCCCTCCACTTT.

Written as DNA, the CDR3 is TGTGCCAGCAGCTCCTTCAGCGGGGGGCTTGAAACAGATACGCAGTATTTT. This codes for CASSSFSGGLETDTQYF. This chain links TRBV28 with TRBJ2-3; 9 nucleotides align to TRBD2. V trimming: 6 bases; J trimming: 3 bases; junction bases outside the gene matches: 13. In germline, CDR1 is MDHEN, CDR2 SYDVKM. The CDR3 totals 17 residues.

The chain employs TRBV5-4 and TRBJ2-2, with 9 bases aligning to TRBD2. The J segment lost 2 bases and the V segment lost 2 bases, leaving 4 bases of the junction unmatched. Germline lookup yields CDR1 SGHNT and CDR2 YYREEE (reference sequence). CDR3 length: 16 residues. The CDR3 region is CASSLPTSGNTGELFF. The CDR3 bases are TGTGCCAGCAGCTTACCGACTAGCGGAAACACCGGGGAGCTGTTTTTT.

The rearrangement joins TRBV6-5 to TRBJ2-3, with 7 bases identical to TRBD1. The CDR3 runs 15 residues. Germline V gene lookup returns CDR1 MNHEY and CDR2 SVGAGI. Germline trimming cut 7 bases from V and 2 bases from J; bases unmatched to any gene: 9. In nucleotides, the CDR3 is TGTGCCAGCAAGACGGGAACAGGGGTCACAGATACGCAGTATTTT. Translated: CASKTGTGVTDTQYF.

CDR3 region: CASSFIGGNEQFF. In nucleotides, the CDR3 is TGTGCCAGCAGCTTTATTGGAGGGAATGAGCAGTTCTTC. The V call is TRBV7-3, the J call TRBJ2-1; possibly TRBD2 for D (6 bases). CDR1 is SGHTA and CDR2 is FQGTGA in the germline V gene. V shed 3 bases and J shed 7 bases, with 10 bases lying between them. This CDR3 has 13 residues. The whole variable domain, filled in from reference TRBV7-3 and TRBJ2-1, reads GAGVSQTPSNKVTEKGKYVELRCDPISGHTALYWYRQSLGQGPEFLIYFQGTGAADDSGLPNDRFFAVRPEGSVSTLKIQRTERGDSAVYLCASSFIGGNEQFFGPGTRLTVL.

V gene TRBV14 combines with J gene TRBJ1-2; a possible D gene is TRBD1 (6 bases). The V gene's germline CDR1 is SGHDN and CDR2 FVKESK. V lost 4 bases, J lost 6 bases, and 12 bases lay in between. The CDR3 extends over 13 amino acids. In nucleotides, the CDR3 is TGTGCCAGCAGCCTATCCGCAGGGGATGGCTACACCTTC. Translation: CASSLSAGDGYTF.

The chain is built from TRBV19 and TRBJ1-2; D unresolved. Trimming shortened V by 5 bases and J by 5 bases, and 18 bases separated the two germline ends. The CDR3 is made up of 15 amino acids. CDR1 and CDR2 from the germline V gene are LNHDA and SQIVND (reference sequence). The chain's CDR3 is CASSPGLNLEYGYTF. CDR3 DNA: TGTGCCAGTAGTCCAGGACTCAATTTGGAGTATGGCTACACCTTC.

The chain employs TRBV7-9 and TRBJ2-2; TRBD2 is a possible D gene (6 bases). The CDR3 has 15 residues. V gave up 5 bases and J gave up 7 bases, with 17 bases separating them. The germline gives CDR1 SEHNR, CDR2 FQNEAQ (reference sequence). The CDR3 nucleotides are TGTGCCAGCAGCCCCTACTTGGGGGGTAGCGGGGAGCTGTTTTTT. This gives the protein CASSPYLGGSGELFF. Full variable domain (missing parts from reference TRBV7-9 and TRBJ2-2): DTGVSQNPRHKITKRGQNVTFRCDPISEHNRLYWYRQTLGQGPEFLTYFQNEAQLEKSRLLSDRFSAERPKGSFSTLEIQRTEQGDSAMYLCASSPYLGGSGELFFGEGSRLTVL.

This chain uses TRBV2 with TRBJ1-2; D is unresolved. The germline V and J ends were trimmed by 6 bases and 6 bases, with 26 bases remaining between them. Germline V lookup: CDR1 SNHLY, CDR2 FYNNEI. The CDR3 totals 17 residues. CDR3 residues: CASSRVVGGQLADGYTF. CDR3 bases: TGTGCCAGCAGCCGCGTCGTAGGAGGCCAACTAGCGGATGGCTACACCTTC.

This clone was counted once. CDR3 residues: CASSQDSGPGSIQYF. The CDR3 nucleotides are TGTGCCAGCAGCCAAGATTCTGGCCCAGGGTCCATTCAGTACTTC. The chain links TRBV3-1 (or the pseudogene TRBV3-2) to TRBJ2-4, with D possibly matching TRBD1 (5 bases). Trimming took off 0 bases at V and 9 bases at J, with 15 bases between the two ends. In germline, CDR1 is LGHDT, CDR2 YNNKEL (reference sequence). There are 15 residues in the CDR3.

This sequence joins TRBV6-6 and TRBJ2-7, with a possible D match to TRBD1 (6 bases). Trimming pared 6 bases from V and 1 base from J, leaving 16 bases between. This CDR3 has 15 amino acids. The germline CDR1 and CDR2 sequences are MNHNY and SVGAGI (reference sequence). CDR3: CASRLDGQKSYEQYF. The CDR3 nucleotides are TGTGCCAGCAGACTGGACGGACAGAAATCCTACGAGCAGTACTTC.

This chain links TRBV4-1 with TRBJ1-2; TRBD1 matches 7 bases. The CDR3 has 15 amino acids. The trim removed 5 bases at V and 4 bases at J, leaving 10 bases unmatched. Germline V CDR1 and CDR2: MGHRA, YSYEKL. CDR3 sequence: CASSSTGDLFYGYTF. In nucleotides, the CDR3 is TGCGCCAGCAGCTCTACAGGGGATTTATTCTATGGCTACACCTTC.

CDR3 DNA: TGTGCCAGCAGCACCCCGGACAGGGACCCCTACGAGCAGTACTTC. Translation: CASSTPDRDPYEQYF. V usage is TRBV11-2 and J usage is TRBJ2-7, with 8 bases that match TRBD1. Germline trimming cut 5 bases from V and 2 bases from J; bases unmatched to any gene: 8. The CDR3 covers 15 residues. Germline V gene data show CDR1 as SGHAT and CDR2 as FQNNGV.

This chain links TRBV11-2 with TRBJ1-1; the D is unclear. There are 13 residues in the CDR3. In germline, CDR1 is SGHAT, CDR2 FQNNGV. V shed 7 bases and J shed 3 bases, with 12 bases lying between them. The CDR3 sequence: CASTFQIYTEAFF. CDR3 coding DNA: TGTGCCAGCACCTTCCAGATCTACACTGAAGCTTTCTTT.

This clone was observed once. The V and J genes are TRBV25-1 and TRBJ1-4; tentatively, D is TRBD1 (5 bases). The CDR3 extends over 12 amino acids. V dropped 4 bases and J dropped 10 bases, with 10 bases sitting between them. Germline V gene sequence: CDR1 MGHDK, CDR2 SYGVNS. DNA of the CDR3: TGTGCCAGCAGTGTGGCCGGGGGAAAACTGTTTTTT. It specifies CASSVAGGKLFF.

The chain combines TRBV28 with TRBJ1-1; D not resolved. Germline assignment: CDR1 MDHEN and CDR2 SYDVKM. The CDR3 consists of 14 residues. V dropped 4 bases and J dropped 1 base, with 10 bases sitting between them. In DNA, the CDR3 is TGTGCCAGCAGTTACGGACTTCCGAACACTGAAGCTTTCTTT. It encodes CASSYGLPNTEAFF. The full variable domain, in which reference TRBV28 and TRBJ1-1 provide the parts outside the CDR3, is DVKVTQSSRYLVKRTGEKVFLECVQDMDHENMFWYRQDPGLGLRLIYFSYDVKMKEKGDIPEGYSVSREKKERFSLILESASTNQTSMYLCASSYGLPNTEAFFGQGTRLTVV.

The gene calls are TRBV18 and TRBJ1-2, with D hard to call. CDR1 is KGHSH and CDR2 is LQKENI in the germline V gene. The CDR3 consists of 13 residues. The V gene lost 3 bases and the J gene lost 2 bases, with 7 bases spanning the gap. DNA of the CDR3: TGTGCCAGCTCACCCGGAGCGAACTATGGCTACACCTTC. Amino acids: CASSPGANYGYTF.

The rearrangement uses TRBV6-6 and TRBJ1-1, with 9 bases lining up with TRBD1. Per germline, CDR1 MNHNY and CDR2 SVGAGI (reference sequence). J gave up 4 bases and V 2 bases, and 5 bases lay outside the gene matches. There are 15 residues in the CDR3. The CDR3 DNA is TGTGCCAGCAGTTACGGACAGGGGTTGAGCACTGAAGCTTTCTTT. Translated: CASSYGQGLSTEAFF.

The CDR3: CASSLVGTASNEKLFF. CDR3 nucleotide sequence: TGTGCCAGCAGCCTCGTAGGTACAGCATCGAATGAAAAACTGTTTTTT. The chain combines TRBV7-2 with TRBJ1-4; unclear D gene. Trimming took off 5 bases at V and 5 bases at J, with 18 bases between the two ends. CDR1 SGHTA and CDR2 FQGNSA come from the germline V gene. CDR3 length equals 16 residues. Combining the CDR3 with reference TRBV7-2 and TRBJ1-4 gives the whole variable domain GAGVSQSPSNKVTEKGKDVELRCDPISGHTALYWYRQSLGQGLEFLIYFQGNSAPDKSGLPSDRFSAERTGGSVSTLTIQRTQQEDSAVYLCASSLVGTASNEKLFFGSGTQLSVL.

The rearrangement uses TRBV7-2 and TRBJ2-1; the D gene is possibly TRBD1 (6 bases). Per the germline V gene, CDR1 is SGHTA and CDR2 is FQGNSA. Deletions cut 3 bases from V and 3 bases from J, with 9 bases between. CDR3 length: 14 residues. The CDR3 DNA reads TGTGCCAGCAGCTTGGGACATCACTACAATGAGCAGTTCTTC. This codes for CASSLGHHYNEQFF.

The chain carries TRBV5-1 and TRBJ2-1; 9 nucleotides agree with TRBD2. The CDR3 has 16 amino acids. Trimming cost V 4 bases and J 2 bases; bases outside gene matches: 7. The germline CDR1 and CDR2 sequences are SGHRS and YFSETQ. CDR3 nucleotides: TGCGCCAGCAGCCTGCTTCTAGCGGGACCCTACAATGAGCAGTTCTTC. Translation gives CASSLLLAGPYNEQFF.

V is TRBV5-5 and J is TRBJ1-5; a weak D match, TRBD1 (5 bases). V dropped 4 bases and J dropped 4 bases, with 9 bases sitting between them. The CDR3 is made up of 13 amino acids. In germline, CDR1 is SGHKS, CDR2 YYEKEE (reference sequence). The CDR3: CASSKDSNQPQHF. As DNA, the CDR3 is TGTGCCAGCAGCAAAGACAGTAATCAGCCCCAGCATTTT.

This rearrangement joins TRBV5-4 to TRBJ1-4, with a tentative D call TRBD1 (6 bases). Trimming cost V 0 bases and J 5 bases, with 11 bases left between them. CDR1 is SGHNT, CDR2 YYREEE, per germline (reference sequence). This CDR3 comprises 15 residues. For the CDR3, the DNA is TGTGCCAGCAGCTTGGAACAGGGTAGCAATGAAAAACTGTTTTTT. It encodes CASSLEQGSNEKLFF.

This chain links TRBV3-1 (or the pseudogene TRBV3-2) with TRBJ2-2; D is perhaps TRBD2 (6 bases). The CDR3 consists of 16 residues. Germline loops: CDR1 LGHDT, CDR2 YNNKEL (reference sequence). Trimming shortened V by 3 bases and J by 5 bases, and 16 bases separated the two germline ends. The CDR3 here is CASSHQGLRGTGELFF. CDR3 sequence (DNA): TGTGCCAGCAGCCACCAGGGACTTCGAGGGACCGGGGAGCTGTTTTTT.